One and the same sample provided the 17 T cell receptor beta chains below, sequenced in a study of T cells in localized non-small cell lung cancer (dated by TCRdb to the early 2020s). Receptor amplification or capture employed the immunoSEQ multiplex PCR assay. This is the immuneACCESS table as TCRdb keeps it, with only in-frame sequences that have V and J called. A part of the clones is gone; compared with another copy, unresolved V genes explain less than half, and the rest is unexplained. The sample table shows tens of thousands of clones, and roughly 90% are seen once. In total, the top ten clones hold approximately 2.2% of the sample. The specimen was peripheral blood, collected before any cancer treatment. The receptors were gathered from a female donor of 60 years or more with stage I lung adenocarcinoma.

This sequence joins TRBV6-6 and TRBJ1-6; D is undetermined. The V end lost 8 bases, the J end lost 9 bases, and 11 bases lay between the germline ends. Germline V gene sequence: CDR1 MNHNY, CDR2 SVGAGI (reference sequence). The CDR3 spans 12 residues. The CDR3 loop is CASAGEGSPLHF. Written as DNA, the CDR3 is TGTGCCAGCGCTGGGGAAGGTTCACCCCTCCACTTT.

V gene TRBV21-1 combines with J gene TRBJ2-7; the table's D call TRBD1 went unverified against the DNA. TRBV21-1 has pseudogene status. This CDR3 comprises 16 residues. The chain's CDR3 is CASSTGQGASRYEQYF. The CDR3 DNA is TGTGCCAGCAGCACAGGACAGGGGGCGAGTCGCTACGAGCAGTACTTC.

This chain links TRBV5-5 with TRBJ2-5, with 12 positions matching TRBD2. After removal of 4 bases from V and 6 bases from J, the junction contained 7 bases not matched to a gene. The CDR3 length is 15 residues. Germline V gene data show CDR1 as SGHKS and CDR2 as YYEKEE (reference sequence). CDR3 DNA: TGTGCCAGCAGCACCCTAGCGGGGGGGCCGAAGACCCAGTACTTC. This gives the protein CASSTLAGGPKTQYF.

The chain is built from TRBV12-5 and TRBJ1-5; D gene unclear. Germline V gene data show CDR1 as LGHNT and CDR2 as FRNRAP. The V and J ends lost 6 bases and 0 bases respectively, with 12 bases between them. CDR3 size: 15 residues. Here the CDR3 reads CASGPAKASNQPQHF. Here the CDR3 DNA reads TGTGCTAGTGGACCCGCCAAGGCTAGCAATCAGCCCCAGCATTTT. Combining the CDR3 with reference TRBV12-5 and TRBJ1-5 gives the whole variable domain DARVTQTPRHKVTEMGQEVTMRCQPILGHNTVFWYRQTMMQGLELLAYFRNRAPLDDSGMPKDRFSAEMPDATLATLKIQPSEPRDSAVYFCASGPAKASNQPQHFGDGTRLSIL.

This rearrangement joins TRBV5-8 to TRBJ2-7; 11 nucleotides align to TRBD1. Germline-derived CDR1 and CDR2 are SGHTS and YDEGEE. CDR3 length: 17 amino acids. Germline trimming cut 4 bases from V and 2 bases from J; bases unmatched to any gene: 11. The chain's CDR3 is CASSPGQGAPYPYEQYF. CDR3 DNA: TGTGCCAGCAGCCCTGGACAGGGGGCGCCTTACCCCTACGAGCAGTACTTC.

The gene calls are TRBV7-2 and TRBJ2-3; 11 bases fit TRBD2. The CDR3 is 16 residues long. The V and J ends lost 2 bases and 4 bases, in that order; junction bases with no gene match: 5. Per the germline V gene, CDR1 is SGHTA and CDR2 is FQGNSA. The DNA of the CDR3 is TGTGCCAGCAGCTTAAGTCTAGCGGGGGGCGCAGATACGCAGTATTTT. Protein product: CASSLSLAGGADTQYF.

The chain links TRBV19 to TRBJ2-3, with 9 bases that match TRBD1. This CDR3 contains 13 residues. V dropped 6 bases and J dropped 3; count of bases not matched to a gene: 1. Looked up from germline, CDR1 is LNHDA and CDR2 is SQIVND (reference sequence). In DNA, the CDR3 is TGTGCCAGTAGCGGACAGGGGACAGATACGCAGTATTTT. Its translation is CASSGQGTDTQYF.

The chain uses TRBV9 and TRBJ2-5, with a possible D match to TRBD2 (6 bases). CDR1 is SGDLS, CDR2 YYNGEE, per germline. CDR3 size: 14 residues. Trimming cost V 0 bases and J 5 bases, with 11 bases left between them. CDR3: CASSVGGGGETQYF. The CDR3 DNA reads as TGTGCCAGCAGCGTAGGAGGTGGGGGGGAGACCCAGTACTTC.

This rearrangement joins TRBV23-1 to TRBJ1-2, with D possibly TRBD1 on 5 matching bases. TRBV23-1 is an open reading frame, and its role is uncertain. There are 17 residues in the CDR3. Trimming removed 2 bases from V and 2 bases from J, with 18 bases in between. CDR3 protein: CASSQRGISRTNYGYTF. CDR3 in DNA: TGCGCCAGCAGTCAAAGGGGTATATCCAGGACAAACTATGGCTACACCTTC.

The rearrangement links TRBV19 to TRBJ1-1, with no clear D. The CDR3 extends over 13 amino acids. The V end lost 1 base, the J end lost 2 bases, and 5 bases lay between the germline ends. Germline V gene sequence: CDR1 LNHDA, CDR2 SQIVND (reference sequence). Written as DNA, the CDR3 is TGTGCCAGTAGTATAGTGAGAAACACTGAAGCTTTCTTT. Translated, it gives CASSIVRNTEAFF.

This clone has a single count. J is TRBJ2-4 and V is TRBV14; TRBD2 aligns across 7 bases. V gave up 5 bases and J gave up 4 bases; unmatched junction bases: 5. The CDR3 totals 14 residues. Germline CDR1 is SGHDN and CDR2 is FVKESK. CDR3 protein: CASSYGLVKNIQYF. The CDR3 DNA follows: TGTGCCAGCAGCTACGGACTAGTAAAAAACATTCAGTACTTC.

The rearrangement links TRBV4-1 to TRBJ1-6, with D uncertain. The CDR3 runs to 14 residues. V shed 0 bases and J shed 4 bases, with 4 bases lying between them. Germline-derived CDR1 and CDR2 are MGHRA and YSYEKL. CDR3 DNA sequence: TGCGCCAGCAGCCAAGACGGGTATAATTCACCCCTCCACTTT. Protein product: CASSQDGYNSPLHF.

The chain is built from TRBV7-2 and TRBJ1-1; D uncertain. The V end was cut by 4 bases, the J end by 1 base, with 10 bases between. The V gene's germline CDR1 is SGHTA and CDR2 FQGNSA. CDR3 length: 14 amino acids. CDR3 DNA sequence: TGTGCCAGCAGCTCTCAGGTGGCGAACACTGAAGCTTTCTTT. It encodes CASSSQVANTEAFF.

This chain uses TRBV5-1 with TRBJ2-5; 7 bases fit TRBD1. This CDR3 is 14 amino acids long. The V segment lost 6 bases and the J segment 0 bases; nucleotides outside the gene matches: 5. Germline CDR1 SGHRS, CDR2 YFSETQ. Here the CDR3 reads CASTIRGYQETQYF. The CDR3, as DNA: TGCGCCAGCACCATCAGGGGGTACCAAGAGACCCAGTACTTC.

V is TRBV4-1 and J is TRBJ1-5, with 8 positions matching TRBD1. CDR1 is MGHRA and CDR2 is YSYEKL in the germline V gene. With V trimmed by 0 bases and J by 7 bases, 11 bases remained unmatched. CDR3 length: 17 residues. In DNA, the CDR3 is TGCGCCAGCAGCCAAGAGGGAGGACAGGGAATCGGGCAGCCCCAGCATTTT. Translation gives CASSQEGGQGIGQPQHF.

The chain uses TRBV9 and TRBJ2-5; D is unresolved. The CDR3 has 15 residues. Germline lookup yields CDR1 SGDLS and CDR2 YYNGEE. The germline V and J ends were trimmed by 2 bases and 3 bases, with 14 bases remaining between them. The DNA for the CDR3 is TGTGCCAGCAGCGTTGGGCCAGCGAGAGAAGAGACCCAGTACTTC. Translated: CASSVGPAREETQYF.

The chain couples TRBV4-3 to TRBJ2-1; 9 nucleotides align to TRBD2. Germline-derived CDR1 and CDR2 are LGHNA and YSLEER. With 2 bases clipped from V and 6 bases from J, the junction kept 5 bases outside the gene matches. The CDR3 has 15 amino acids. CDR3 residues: CASSQLAGFLNEQFF. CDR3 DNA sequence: TGCGCCAGCAGCCAACTAGCGGGGTTTCTCAATGAGCAGTTCTTC.